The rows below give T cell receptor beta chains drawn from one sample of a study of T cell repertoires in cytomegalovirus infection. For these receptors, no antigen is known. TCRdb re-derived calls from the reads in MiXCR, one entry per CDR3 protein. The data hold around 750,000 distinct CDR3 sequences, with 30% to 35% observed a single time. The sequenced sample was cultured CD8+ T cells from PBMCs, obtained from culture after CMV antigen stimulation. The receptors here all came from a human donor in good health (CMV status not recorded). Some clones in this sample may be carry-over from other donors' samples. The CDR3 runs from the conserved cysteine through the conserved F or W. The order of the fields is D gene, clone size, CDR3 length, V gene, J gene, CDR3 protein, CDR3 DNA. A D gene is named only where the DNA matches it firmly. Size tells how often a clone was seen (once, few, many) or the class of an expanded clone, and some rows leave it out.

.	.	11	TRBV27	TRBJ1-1	CASGTAPEAFF	TGTGCCAGCGGCACAGCCCCTGAAGCTTTCTTT
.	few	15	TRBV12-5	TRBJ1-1	CASGLERGANTEAFF	TGTGCTAGTGGTTTGGAGCGGGGAGCAAACACTGAAGCTTTCTTT
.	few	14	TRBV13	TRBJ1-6	CASSMAADNSPLHF	TGTGCCAGCAGTATGGCAGCTGATAATTCACCCCTCCACTTT
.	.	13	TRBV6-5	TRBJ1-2	CASSYSSDGGYTF	TGTGCCAGCAGTTACTCAAGCGACGGTGGCTACACCTTC
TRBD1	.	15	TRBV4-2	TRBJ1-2	CASSRPGQENYGYTF	TGTGCCAGCAGCCGACCGGGACAGGAAAACTATGGCTACACCTTC
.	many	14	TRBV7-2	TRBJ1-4	CASSRLDRDEKLFF	TGTGCCAGCAGCAGATTGGACCGGGATGAAAAACTGTTTTTT
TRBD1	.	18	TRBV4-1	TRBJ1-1	CASSQDGQGALVNTEAFF	TGCGCCAGCAGCCAAGACGGACAGGGGGCCTTAGTGAACACTGAAGCTTTCTTT
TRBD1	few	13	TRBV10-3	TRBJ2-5	CATRQGNEETQYF	TGTGCCACCAGACAGGGGAATGAGGAGACCCAGTACTTC
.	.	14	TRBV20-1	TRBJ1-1	CSARDDGSGSEAFF	TGCAGTGCTAGAGACGATGGGTCAGGATCTGAAGCTTTCTTT
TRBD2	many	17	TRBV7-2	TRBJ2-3	CASSSGTSGVDTDTQYF	TGTGCCAGCAGCTCGGGCACTAGCGGGGTAGACACAGATACGCAGTATTTT
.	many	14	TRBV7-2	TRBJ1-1	CASSLGLMNTEAFF	TGTGCCAGCAGCTTAGGGCTCATGAACACTGAAGCTTTCTTT
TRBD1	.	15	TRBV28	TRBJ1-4	CASSSGGGINEKLFF	TGTGCCAGCAGTTCGGGAGGGGGCATTAATGAAAAACTGTTTTTT
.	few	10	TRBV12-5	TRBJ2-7	CASGFNPGYF	TGTGCTAGTGGTTTTAACCCTGGGTACTTC
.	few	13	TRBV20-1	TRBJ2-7	CSARLRDNYEQYF	TGCAGTGCTAGACTCCGGGACAATTACGAGCAGTACTTC
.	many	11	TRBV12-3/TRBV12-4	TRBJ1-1	CASRDYTEAFF	TGTGCCAGCCGAGACTACACTGAAGCTTTCTTT
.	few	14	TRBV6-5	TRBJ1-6	CASTTGVYNSPLHF	TGTGCCAGCACCACGGGGGTGTATAATTCACCCCTCCACTTT
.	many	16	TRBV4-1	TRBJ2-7	CASSLSLGGTSYEQYF	TGCGCCAGCAGTCTTTCTTTAGGGGGGACCTCCTACGAGCAGTACTTC
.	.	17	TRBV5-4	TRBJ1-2	CASSLNGDAATVYGYTF	TGTGCCAGCAGCTTGAACGGGGACGCGGCGACTGTTTATGGCTACACCTTC
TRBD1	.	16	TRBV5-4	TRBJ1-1	CASSSTGGRVGTEAFF	TGTGCCAGCAGCTCGACAGGGGGGAGGGTCGGCACTGAAGCTTTCTTT
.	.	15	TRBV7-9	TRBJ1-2	CASSSRDSFNYGYTF	TGTGCCAGCAGCTCCCGAGACAGCTTTAACTATGGCTACACCTTC
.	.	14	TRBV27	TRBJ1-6	CATTQGTYNSPLHF	TGTGCCACCACTCAGGGGACCTATAATTCACCCCTCCACTTT
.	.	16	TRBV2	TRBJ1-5	CASRGVGRDSNQPQHF	TGTGCCAGCCGGGGAGTAGGGAGGGATAGCAATCAGCCCCAGCATTTT
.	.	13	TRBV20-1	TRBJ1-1	CSARDPQNTEAFF	TGCAGTGCTAGAGATCCCCAGAACACTGAAGCTTTCTTT
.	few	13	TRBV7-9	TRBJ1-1	CASSPKGGTEAFF	TGTGCCAGCAGCCCTAAAGGGGGCACTGAAGCTTTCTTT
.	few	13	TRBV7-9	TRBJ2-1	CASSPGGPSEQFF	TGTGCCAGCAGTCCAGGGGGGCCAAGTGAGCAGTTCTTC
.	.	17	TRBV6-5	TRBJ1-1	CATSLHPRGHMNTEAFF	TGTGCCACCTCACTCCACCCCAGGGGACACATGAACACTGAAGCTTTCTTT
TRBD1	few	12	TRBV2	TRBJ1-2	CASLRDSKGYTF	TGTGCCAGCCTCCGGGACAGTAAAGGCTACACCTTC
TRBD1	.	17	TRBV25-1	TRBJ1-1	CASSSGRGQGYETEAFF	TGTGCCAGCAGTTCCGGACGGGGACAGGGATACGAAACTGAAGCTTTCTTT
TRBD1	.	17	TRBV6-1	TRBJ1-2	CASSEAEGAGQLYGYTF	TGTGCCAGCAGTGAAGCGGAGGGGGCGGGACAGCTCTATGGCTACACCTTC
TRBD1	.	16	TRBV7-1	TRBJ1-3	CASSSPGQVSGNTIYF	TGTGCCAGCAGCAGTCCGGGACAGGTCTCTGGAAACACCATATATTTT
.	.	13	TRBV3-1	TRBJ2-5	CASSPRSRETQYF	TGTGCCAGCAGTCCCCGATCCCGAGAGACCCAGTACTTC
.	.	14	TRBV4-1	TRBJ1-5	CASSQGGIGQPQHF	TGCGCCAGCAGCCAAGGAGGGATCGGTCAGCCCCAGCATTTT
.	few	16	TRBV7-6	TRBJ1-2	CASSLPGAILWDGYTF	TGTGCCAGCAGCTTGCCAGGGGCGATCCTCTGGGATGGCTACACCTTC
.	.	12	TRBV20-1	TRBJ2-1	CSASRGEGEQFF	TGCAGTGCTAGTAGGGGCGAAGGTGAGCAGTTCTTC
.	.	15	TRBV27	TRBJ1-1	CASSLGAEIYTEAFF	TGTGCCAGCAGTTTAGGGGCCGAAATTTACACTGAAGCTTTCTTT
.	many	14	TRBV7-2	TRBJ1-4	CASSLKVGNEKLFF	TGTGCCAGCAGCCTTAAGGTGGGAAATGAAAAACTGTTTTTT
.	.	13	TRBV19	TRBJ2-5	CASSITEQETQYF	TGTGCCAGTAGTATAACGGAACAAGAGACCCAGTACTTC
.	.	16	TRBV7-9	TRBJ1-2	CASSLARRVTSYGYTF	TGTGCCAGCAGCTTAGCGCGTCGAGTTACTTCCTATGGCTACACCTTC
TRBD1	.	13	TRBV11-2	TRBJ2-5	CANSPTGGETQYF	TGTGCCAACAGCCCGACAGGGGGAGAGACCCAGTACTTC
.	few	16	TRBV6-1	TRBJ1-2	CASGRTASNQFYGYTF	TGTGCCAGCGGCCGGACGGCGTCCAACCAGTTCTATGGCTACACCTTC
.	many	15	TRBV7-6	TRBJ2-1	CASSLGVPINNEQFF	TGTGCCAGCAGCTTAGGAGTTCCTATAAACAATGAGCAGTTCTTC
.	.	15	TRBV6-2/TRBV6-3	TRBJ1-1	CASSYTRAFNTEAFF	TGTGCCAGCAGTTATACTAGAGCCTTTAACACTGAAGCTTTCTTT
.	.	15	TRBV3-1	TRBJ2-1	CASSQLDSSYNEQFF	TGTGCCAGCAGCCAACTGGACAGCTCCTACAATGAGCAGTTCTTC
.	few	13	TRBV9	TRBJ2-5	CASSVTLQETQYF	TGTGCCAGCAGCGTGACACTTCAAGAGACCCAGTACTTC
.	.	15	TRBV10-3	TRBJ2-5	CAISETSGVQETQYF	TGTGCCATCAGTGAGACCTCAGGGGTCCAAGAGACCCAGTACTTC
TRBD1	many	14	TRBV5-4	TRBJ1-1	CASSSGGPNTEAFF	TGTGCCAGCTCATCAGGGGGCCCGAACACTGAAGCTTTCTTT